The 23 T cell receptor beta chains reported below all come from one sample, sequenced in a study of blood T cell repertoires in COVID-19. Sequenced by immunoSEQ multiplex PCR; TCRdb stores in-frame clones only, minus some. The sample shows 250,000 to 350,000 clones, over 75% of them seen only once. Sequencing was carried out using PBMCs or T cells enriched from blood (not recorded which). These receptors all stem from a woman aged 25 to 45 who had recovered from COVID-19.

CDR3 residues: CASSTRPGQGDTEAFF. In DNA, the CDR3 is TGTGCCAGCAGCACCCGCCCGGGACAGGGCGACACTGAAGCTTTCTTT. The chain carries TRBV11-2 and TRBJ1-1; TRBD1 matches 9 bases. The CDR3 is 16 amino acids. Per the germline V gene, CDR1 is SGHAT and CDR2 is FQNNGV. J lost 3 bases, V lost 5 bases, and 10 bases had no gene match.

The chain recombines TRBV5-1 with TRBJ2-1, with D unresolved. Germline V gene lookup returns CDR1 SGHRS and CDR2 YFSETQ. The CDR3 sequence is 14 residues long. V was pared by 0 bases and J by 3 bases, with 7 bases between. The chain's CDR3 is CASSLGASYNEQFF. As DNA, the CDR3 is TGCGCCAGCAGCTTGGGTGCCAGCTACAATGAGCAGTTCTTC.

The CDR3 sequence is CAWSQGFGADTQYF. CDR3 in DNA: TGTGCCTGGAGCCAGGGGTTCGGGGCAGATACGCAGTATTTT. The chain joins TRBV30 to TRBJ2-3; D is perhaps TRBD1 (6 bases). The germline gives CDR1 GTSNPN, CDR2 SVGIG (reference sequence). V gave up 3 bases and J gave up 4 bases, with 14 bases separating them. The length of the CDR3 is 14 residues. The full variable domain, in which reference TRBV30 and TRBJ2-3 provide the parts outside the CDR3, is SQTIHQWPATLVQPVGSPLSLECTVEGTSNPNLYWYRQAAGRGLQLLFYSVGIGQISSEVPQNLSASRPQDRQFILSSKKLLLSDSGFYLCAWSQGFGADTQYFGPGTRLTVL.

The V gene is TRBV19, the J gene TRBJ1-2; D is unresolved. This CDR3 is built from 14 residues. Trimming shortened V by 7 bases and J by 2 bases, and 14 bases separated the two germline ends. CDR1 and CDR2 from the germline V gene are LNHDA and SQIVND (reference sequence). Here the CDR3 DNA reads TGTGCCAGTACCAGCCGGGGTACCAACTATGGCTACACCTTC. Amino acid sequence: CASTSRGTNYGYTF.

The CDR3 loop reads CASSDKVGQGANVLTF. The DNA of the CDR3 is TGCGCCAGCAGTGATAAGGTGGGACAGGGGGCCAACGTCCTGACTTTC. The rearrangement joins TRBV10-1 to TRBJ2-6; 7 bases fit TRBD1. CDR1 and CDR2 from the germline V gene are WNHNN and SYGVQD (reference sequence). The CDR3 is made up of 16 amino acids. V lost 3 bases, J lost 4 bases, and 6 bases stayed unmatched.

Here the CDR3 DNA reads TGTGCCAGCAGCCTCATCAGGGGGAACACTGAAGCTTTCTTT. Translation: CASSLIRGNTEAFF. The rearrangement uses TRBV4-2 and TRBJ1-1, with D possibly being TRBD1 (6 bases). Germline lookup yields CDR1 LGHNA and CDR2 YNFKEQ. With 4 bases removed from V and 1 base from J, the gap between germline ends came to 10 bases. This CDR3 is built from 14 residues.

The V and J genes are TRBV5-4 and TRBJ1-2; 7 bases match TRBD1. Germline-derived CDR1 and CDR2 are SGHNT and YYREEE (reference sequence). The length of the CDR3 is 13 residues. V lost 1 base and J lost 4; bases outside the gene matches: 1. This CDR3 is CASSLRDSYGYTF. In DNA, the CDR3 is TGTGCCAGCAGCTTGCGGGACAGCTATGGCTACACCTTC.

The gene calls are TRBV7-2 and TRBJ2-3; 10 bases line up with TRBD2. The CDR3 spans 17 residues. The germline CDR1 and CDR2 sequences are SGHTA and FQGNSA. V was pared by 4 bases and J by 6 bases, with 13 bases of the junction left unmatched. This CDR3 reads CASSSGPERGGRDTQYF. The DNA of the CDR3 is TGTGCCAGCAGCTCAGGCCCCGAGCGGGGGGGCCGGGATACGCAGTATTTT. The full variable domain, its missing parts supplied by reference TRBV7-2 and TRBJ2-3, is GAGVSQSPSNKVTEKGKDVELRCDPISGHTALYWYRQSLGQGLEFLIYFQGNSAPDKSGLPSDRFSAERTGGSVSTLTIQRTQQEDSAVYLCASSSGPERGGRDTQYFGPGTRLTVL.

The chain employs TRBV7-3 and TRBJ2-1, with 12 bases aligning to TRBD2. Germline trimming cut 5 bases from V and 3 bases from J; bases unmatched to any gene: 2. Germline V CDR1 and CDR2: SGHTA, FQGTGA. CDR3 length: 15 amino acids. The CDR3 nucleotides are TGTGCCAGCAGCGCTAGCGGGGGGGGCTACAATGAGCAGTTCTTC. As protein: CASSASGGGYNEQFF. The full variable domain, completed using reference TRBV7-3 and TRBJ2-1, is GAGVSQTPSNKVTEKGKYVELRCDPISGHTALYWYRQSLGQGPEFLIYFQGTGAADDSGLPNDRFFAVRPEGSVSTLKIQRTERGDSAVYLCASSASGGGYNEQFFGPGTRLTVL.

V usage is TRBV18 and J usage is TRBJ2-5; 15 positions agree with TRBD2. This CDR3 is built from 18 residues. Germline loops: CDR1 KGHSH, CDR2 LQKENI. Unmatched junction bases numbered 9, after V lost 3 bases and J lost 4 bases. The CDR3 loop is CASSPRAGTSGGRETQYF. The CDR3 region has the DNA TGTGCCAGCTCACCCCGTGCCGGGACTAGCGGGGGGCGAGAGACCCAGTACTTC.

The chain combines TRBV19 with TRBJ1-2, with D possibly TRBD1 on 5 matching bases. The V and J ends lost 7 bases and 4 bases respectively, with 16 bases between them. The CDR3 spans 14 residues. Germline CDR1 reads LNHDA; CDR2 reads SQIVND (reference sequence). The DNA for the CDR3 is TGTGCCAGTACCGCGACAGCCCGTGGCTATGGCTACACCTTC. Its protein is CASTATARGYGYTF.

V gene TRBV11-1 combines with J gene TRBJ2-5; 8 bases match TRBD2. V trimming: 5 bases; J trimming: 5 bases; junction bases outside the gene matches: 7. This CDR3 has 14 residues. In germline, CDR1 is SGHAT, CDR2 FQDESV (reference sequence). The CDR3 protein is CASSPRTSWETQYF. For the CDR3, the DNA is TGTGCCAGCAGCCCTAGGACTAGCTGGGAGACCCAGTACTTC. Using reference TRBV11-1 and TRBJ2-5 for the parts outside the CDR3, the full variable domain is EAEVAQSPRYKITEKSQAVAFWCDPISGHATLYWYRQILGQGPELLVQFQDESVVDDSQLPKDRFSAERLKGVDSTLKIQPAELGDSAMYLCASSPRTSWETQYFGPGTRLLVL.

The chain joins TRBV6-6 to TRBJ2-1; D is perhaps TRBD2 (5 bases). Trimming left V 0 bases short and J 5 bases short, with 8 bases between. Germline V gene sequence: CDR1 MNHNY, CDR2 SVGAGI (reference sequence). This CDR3 comprises 14 residues. The CDR3 DNA reads TGTGCCAGCAGTTACTCAGGGCGGGACAATGAGCAGTTCTTC. This gives the protein CASSYSGRDNEQFF.

This clone was counted only a few times. The chain employs TRBV5-4 and TRBJ1-1; D not certain. Germline V CDR1 and CDR2: SGHNT, YYREEE (reference sequence). The V end was cut by 2 bases, the J end by 3 bases, with 11 bases between. The CDR3 sequence is 14 residues long. CDR3 bases: TGTGCCAGCAGCTTACCGACAAGCTACACTGAAGCTTTCTTT. Protein: CASSLPTSYTEAFF.

The chain carries TRBV24-1 and TRBJ1-1; TRBD1 matches 8 bases. The length of the CDR3 is 15 residues. Germline CDR1 and CDR2: KGHDR and SFDVKD. With 2 bases clipped from V and 1 base from J, the junction kept 2 bases outside the gene matches. CDR3 in amino acids: CATSDSGGGNTEAFF. The CDR3, as DNA: TGTGCCACCAGTGATTCAGGGGGCGGGAACACTGAAGCTTTCTTT.

The chain links TRBV9 to TRBJ1-4; D ambiguous. This CDR3 has 12 amino acids. V lost 4 bases to trimming and J lost 5 bases, with 6 bases between them. The V gene's germline CDR1 is SGDLS and CDR2 YYNGEE. The CDR3 spells CASSRENEKLFF. In DNA, the CDR3 is TGTGCCAGCAGCCGGGAGAATGAAAAACTGTTTTTT.

This chain links TRBV15 with TRBJ1-1; 8 bases line up with TRBD1. The CDR3 consists of 16 residues. Germline V gives CDR1 LNHNV, CDR2 YYDKDF (reference sequence). The V and J ends lost 1 base and 5 bases, in that order; junction bases with no gene match: 9. CDR3 protein: CATSRGSGGAGTEAFF. In nucleotides, the CDR3 is TGTGCCACCAGCAGAGGGTCAGGGGGCGCGGGAACTGAAGCTTTCTTT.

The chain combines TRBV10-1 with TRBJ1-1; D gene unclear. Trimming shortened V by 3 bases and J by 0 bases, and 11 bases separated the two germline ends. This CDR3 comprises 15 residues. From germline, CDR1 is WNHNN and CDR2 SYGVQD (reference sequence). In DNA form, the CDR3 reads TGCGCCAGCAGTGACCTAAAACAGCTGAACACTGAAGCTTTCTTT. Translated, it gives CASSDLKQLNTEAFF.

The rearrangement uses TRBV7-2 and TRBJ1-1; TRBD1 might be the D (6 bases). Germline V gives CDR1 SGHTA, CDR2 FQGNSA. This CDR3 region has 15 residues. V was clipped by 3 bases and J by 2 bases, with 13 bases between them. CDR3: CASSFKGTTNTEAFF. The CDR3 DNA reads TGTGCCAGCAGCTTTAAGGGGACAACAAACACTGAAGCTTTCTTT.

The chain carries TRBV5-1 and TRBJ2-7, with D possibly being TRBD2 (5 bases). The CDR3 is 14 residues long. The germline V gene has CDR1 SGHRS and CDR2 YFSETQ. V lost 0 bases and J lost 2, with 9 bases in between. CDR3 region: CASSLAFGTYEQYF. CDR3 nucleotide sequence: TGCGCCAGCAGCTTGGCCTTCGGGACCTACGAGCAGTACTTC.

This clone is a singleton in its sample. The chain couples TRBV30 to TRBJ2-3; 11 bases are a match to TRBD2. Germline trimming cut 6 bases from V and 3 bases from J; bases unmatched to any gene: 2. The CDR3 contains 13 residues. Per the germline V gene, CDR1 is GTSNPN and CDR2 is SVGIG (reference sequence). Here the CDR3 DNA reads TGTGCCTGTAGCGGGGGGGCAACAGATACGCAGTATTTT. Translation: CACSGGATDTQYF.

This clone occurred once. CDR3 protein: CASSPIRAGVRTEAFF. CDR3 coding DNA: TGTGCCAGCAGCCCCATCAGGGCTGGGGTGCGCACTGAAGCTTTCTTT. The genes are TRBV5-5 and TRBJ1-1; tentatively, D is TRBD1 (5 bases). Per germline, CDR1 SGHKS and CDR2 YYEKEE (reference sequence). With 4 bases removed from V and 4 bases from J, the gap between germline ends came to 20 bases. The length of the CDR3 is 16 residues.

The V call is TRBV12-3 or TRBV12-4, the J call TRBJ2-1, with D hard to call. This CDR3 contains 13 residues. Trimming pared 1 base from V and 3 bases from J, leaving 4 bases between. CDR3: CASSLDNYNEQFF. Written as DNA, the CDR3 is TGTGCCAGCAGTTTAGACAACTACAATGAGCAGTTCTTC.